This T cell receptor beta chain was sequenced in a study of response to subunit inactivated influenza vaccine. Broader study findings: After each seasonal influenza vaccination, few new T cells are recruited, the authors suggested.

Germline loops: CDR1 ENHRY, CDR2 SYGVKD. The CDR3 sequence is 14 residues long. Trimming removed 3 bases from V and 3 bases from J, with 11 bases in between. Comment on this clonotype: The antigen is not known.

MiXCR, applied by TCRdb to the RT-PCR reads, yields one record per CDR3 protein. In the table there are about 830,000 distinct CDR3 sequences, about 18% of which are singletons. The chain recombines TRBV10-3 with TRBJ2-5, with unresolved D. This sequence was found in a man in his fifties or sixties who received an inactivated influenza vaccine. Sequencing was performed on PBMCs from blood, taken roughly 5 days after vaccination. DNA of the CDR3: TGTGCCATCAGTGATAGGTCAGGCAAAGAGACCCAGTACTTC. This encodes CAISDRSGKETQYF.